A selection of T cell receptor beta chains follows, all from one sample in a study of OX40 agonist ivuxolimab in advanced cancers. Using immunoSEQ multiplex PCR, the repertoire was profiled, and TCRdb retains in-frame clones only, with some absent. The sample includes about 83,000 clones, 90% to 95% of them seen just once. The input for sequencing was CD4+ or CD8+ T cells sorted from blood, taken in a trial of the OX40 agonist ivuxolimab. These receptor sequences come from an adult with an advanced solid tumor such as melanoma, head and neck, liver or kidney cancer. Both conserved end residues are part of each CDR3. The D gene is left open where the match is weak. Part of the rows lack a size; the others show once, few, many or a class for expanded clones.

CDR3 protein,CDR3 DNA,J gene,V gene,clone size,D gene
CASSSNDRVQETQYF,TGTGCCAGCAGTTCAAATGACAGGGTACAAGAGACCCAGTACTTC,TRBJ2-5,TRBV27,once,TRBD1
CASSSGTGSTEAFF,TGCGCCAGCAGCTCCGGGACAGGGTCCACTGAAGCTTTCTTT,TRBJ1-1,TRBV5-1,.,TRBD1
CASSFIATGELFF,TGTGCCAGCAGTTTCATAGCGACCGGGGAGCTGTTTTTT,TRBJ2-2,TRBV27,once,.
CASSLDGSSGNTIYF,TGCGCCAGCAGCTTGGACGGGAGCTCTGGAAACACCATATATTTT,TRBJ1-3,TRBV5-1,once,.
CASSPGTAQETQYF,TGTGCTAGCAGCCCAGGGACAGCTCAAGAGACCCAGTACTTC,TRBJ2-5,TRBV7-7,.,TRBD1
CASSLRGGNNQPQHF,TGTGCCAGCAGTTTACGAGGTGGAAACAATCAGCCCCAGCATTTT,TRBJ1-5,TRBV28,few,.
CASSVTGSYEQYF,TGCGCCAGCAGCGTGACAGGCTCCTACGAGCAGTACTTC,TRBJ2-7,TRBV5-1,.,.
CASSPTEATGRYEQYF,TGCGCCAGCAGCCCCACGGAAGCGACAGGGCGGTACGAGCAGTACTTC,TRBJ2-7,TRBV5-1,.,TRBD1
CASSPRNSGRATDTQYF,TGTGCCAGCTCACCAAGGAATAGCGGGAGGGCCACAGATACGCAGTATTTT,TRBJ2-3,TRBV18,.,TRBD2
CASSLVASSDTQYF,TGTGCCAGCAGCTTAGTGGCCAGTTCAGATACGCAGTATTTT,TRBJ2-3,TRBV11-3,few,.
CASSVGRSTDTQYF,TGTGCCAGCTCCGTGGGGCGCAGCACAGATACGCAGTATTTT,TRBJ2-3,TRBV5-4,.,.
CASSLGPSSTDTQYF,TGCGCCAGCAGCTTGGGGCCTTCTAGCACAGATACGCAGTATTTT,TRBJ2-3,TRBV5-1,.,.
CASSSNRDSYEQYF,TGTGCCAGCAGTAGCAACCGGGACAGCTACGAGCAGTACTTC,TRBJ2-7,TRBV27,.,TRBD1
CATSRGDTEAFF,TGTGCCACCAGCAGAGGAGACACTGAAGCTTTCTTT,TRBJ1-1,TRBV15,.,.
CASRRTGAISNQPQHF,TGTGCCAGCAGGAGGACAGGGGCCATTAGCAATCAGCCCCAGCATTTT,TRBJ1-5,TRBV28,.,TRBD1
CASSEAGSGRIF,TGTGCCAGCAGTGAAGCGGGGTCAGGGAGGATTTTT,TRBJ1-4,TRBV6-1,.,.
CASSFQGHYGYTF,TGTGCCAGCAGTTTCCAGGGTCACTATGGCTACACCTTC,TRBJ1-2,TRBV28,.,.
CASSVESGDGYTF,TGTGCCAGCAGCGTAGAGTCAGGGGATGGCTACACCTTC,TRBJ1-2,TRBV9,.,.
CASSGQNTGELFF,TGTGCCAGCAGCGGACAGAACACCGGGGAGCTGTTTTTT,TRBJ2-2,TRBV27,.,.
CASINRQGRSYEQYF,TGTGCCAGCATTAACAGACAGGGAAGGTCCTACGAGCAGTACTTC,TRBJ2-7,TRBV28,.,TRBD1
CASSLGLAGGADTQYF,TGCGCCAGCAGCTTAGGACTAGCGGGAGGGGCAGATACGCAGTATTTT,TRBJ2-3,TRBV5-1,.,TRBD2
CASSRTGGPYEQYF,TGCGCCAGCAGCCGTACAGGGGGGCCCTACGAGCAGTACTTC,TRBJ2-7,TRBV5-1,.,TRBD1
CASRDPRGGELFF,TGTGCCAGCAGGGATCCCCGGGGCGGGGAGCTGTTTTTT,TRBJ2-2,TRBV11-3,.,.
CASSLEGAEPGASYF,TGCGCCAGCAGCTTGGAAGGGGCCGAGCCTGGGGCTTCGTACTTC,TRBJ2-4,TRBV5-1,.,.
CASSPGPHEQYF,TGTGCCAGCAGCCCTGGCCCCCACGAGCAGTACTTC,TRBJ2-7,TRBV28,once,.
CASSDTPRGRAFF,TGTGCCAGCAGTGACACACCCCGGGGGAGAGCTTTCTTT,TRBJ1-1,TRBV6-6,once,.
CASSHGTSGYEQYF,TGTGCCAGCAGCCACGGGACTAGCGGCTACGAGCAGTACTTC,TRBJ2-7,TRBV13,.,TRBD2
CASSLSPYEQYF,TGCGCCAGCAGCCTTTCTCCCTACGAGCAGTACTTC,TRBJ2-7,TRBV5-1,.,.
CASRLDRRTQYF,TGTGCCAGCCGACTGGATAGGCGAACGCAGTATTTT,TRBJ2-3,TRBV19,.,.
CASSLAASLYGYTF,TGTGCCAGCAGCTTAGCCGCCAGCCTATATGGCTACACCTTC,TRBJ1-2,TRBV7-9,once,.
CASRAGGGSNQPQHF,TGTGCCAGCAGGGCAGGGGGTGGAAGCAATCAGCCCCAGCATTTT,TRBJ1-5,TRBV7-9,.,TRBD1
CSIRGTDTQYF,TGCAGTATACGGGGGACAGATACGCAGTATTTT,TRBJ2-3,TRBV20-1,.,.